These 29 T cell receptor beta chains share one sample of origin, sequenced in a study of T cell changes during pregnancy in multiple sclerosis. Sequencing was performed with immunoSEQ multiplex PCR; in TCRdb, only in-frame clones are kept and a portion is missing. The table lists fewer than 50,000 clones, 80% to 95% of them singletons. The sample here was CD8+ T cells from peripheral blood mononuclear cells, taken in the third trimester of pregnancy. Source of these receptors: a female donor with multiple sclerosis, enrolled in a pregnancy study.

The CDR3, as DNA: TGCAGCGTTGAAGGTCAGGGATTTGAGCAGTACTTC. This translates into CSVEGQGFEQYF. The J gene is TRBJ2-7, the V gene TRBV29-1; D is possibly TRBD1 (5 bases). The CDR3 covers 12 residues. The V gene lost 1 base and the J gene lost 7 bases, with 11 bases spanning the gap. Germline CDR1 SQVTM, CDR2 ANQGSEA.

The V call is TRBV4-3, the J call TRBJ2-1; 10 bases agree with TRBD2. This CDR3 contains 16 residues. CDR1 LGHNA and CDR2 YSLEER come from the germline V gene. V trimming: 0 bases; J trimming: 9 bases; junction bases outside the gene matches: 8. The CDR3 spells CASSQDVAGGSGEQFF. In DNA, the CDR3 is TGCGCCAGCAGCCAAGACGTAGCGGGAGGATCAGGTGAGCAGTTCTTC.

This chain uses TRBV27 with TRBJ2-2; D is possibly TRBD2 (5 bases). The CDR3 extends over 14 amino acids. The germline V and J ends were trimmed by 2 bases and 4 bases, with 8 bases remaining between them. From germline, CDR1 is MNHEY and CDR2 SMNVEV (reference sequence). The CDR3 coding sequence is TGTGCCAGCAGTTTACTCGCGGGCACCGGGGAGCTGTTTTTT. This translates into CASSLLAGTGELFF.

This chain joins TRBV15 and TRBJ2-3, with 11 bases identical to TRBD2. The V gene's germline CDR1 is LNHNV and CDR2 YYDKDF (reference sequence). Unmatched junction bases numbered 7, after V lost 3 bases and J lost 5 bases. This CDR3 has 16 residues. The CDR3 here is CATSRDSGLAGDTQYF. The CDR3 region has the DNA TGTGCCACCAGCAGGGATTCAGGACTAGCGGGAGATACGCAGTATTTT.

The chain combines TRBV10-3 with TRBJ2-7, with 10 bases identical to TRBD1. Germline CDR1 and CDR2: ENHRY and SYGVKD. The V segment lost 0 bases and the J segment 3 bases; nucleotides outside the gene matches: 8. The CDR3 runs 17 residues. The chain's CDR3 is CAISESNSRTGGYEQYF. The CDR3 DNA is TGTGCCATCAGTGAGTCGAACTCGAGGACAGGGGGCTACGAGCAGTACTTC.

CDR3 in DNA: TGTGCCAGCAGTAACCTGGGACTAGCGGGAGGAGGGTACAATGAGCAGTTCTTC. The encoded protein is CASSNLGLAGGGYNEQFF. This sequence joins TRBV28 and TRBJ2-1, with TRBD2 matching over 15 bases. The CDR3 has 18 residues. With V trimmed by 5 bases and J by 4 bases, 9 bases remained unmatched. Per germline, CDR1 MDHEN and CDR2 SYDVKM.

This chain uses TRBV2 with TRBJ1-5, with a possible D match to TRBD1 (6 bases). CDR1 and CDR2 (germline): SNHLY, FYNNEI. The CDR3 has 14 residues. V dropped 0 bases and J dropped 6 bases, with 9 bases sitting between them. The CDR3 DNA follows: TGTGCCAGCAGTGAAGCAGGGGGTGGTCAGCCCCAGCATTTT. This gives the protein CASSEAGGGQPQHF.

This clone was detected once. The chain links TRBV4-3 to TRBJ1-5; no firm D call. The CDR3 is made up of 13 amino acids. CDR1 is LGHNA and CDR2 is YSLEER in the germline V gene. V lost 0 bases, J lost 7 bases, and 7 bases lay in between. The CDR3 nucleotides are TGCGCCAGCAGCCAAGATCTTAAACAGCCCCAGCATTTT. The encoded protein is CASSQDLKQPQHF.

The J gene is TRBJ2-3, the V gene TRBV25-1; 8 bases agree with TRBD1. The junction had 10 bases not matched to a gene; V was cut back by 1 base and J by 4 bases. This CDR3 has 17 residues. CDR1 is MGHDK and CDR2 is SYGVNS in the germline V gene. CDR3 in DNA: TGTGCCAGCAGTGAATCCCAGGACAGGGCGAGCTCAGATACGCAGTATTTT. This encodes CASSESQDRASSDTQYF. The full variable domain, its missing parts supplied by reference TRBV25-1 and TRBJ2-3, is EADIYQTPRYLVIGTGKKITLECSQTMGHDKMYWYQQDPGMELHLIHYSYGVNSTEKGDLSSESTVSRIRTEHFPLTLESARPSHTSQYLCASSESQDRASSDTQYFGPGTRLTVL.

This clone was seen once. The chain combines TRBV30 with TRBJ1-3; 10 nucleotides line up with TRBD1. V trimming: 3 bases; J trimming: 4 bases; junction bases outside the gene matches: 3. This CDR3 has 14 residues. Germline CDR1 reads GTSNPN; CDR2 reads SVGIG (reference sequence). The CDR3 nucleotides read TGTGCCTGGAGGACAGGGGGCTCCGGAAACACCATATATTTT. This translates into CAWRTGGSGNTIYF. The entire variable domain, with the rest obtained from reference TRBV30 and TRBJ1-3, is as follows: SQTIHQWPATLVQPVGSPLSLECTVEGTSNPNLYWYRQAAGRGLQLLFYSVGIGQISSEVPQNLSASRPQDRQFILSSKKLLLSDSGFYLCAWRTGGSGNTIYFGEGSWLTVV.

The gene calls are TRBV4-3 and TRBJ2-5; a weak D match, TRBD1 (6 bases). The germline V gene encodes CDR1 LGHNA and CDR2 YSLEER. Trimming removed 4 bases from V and 5 bases from J, with 20 bases in between. CDR3 length: 16 residues. In DNA, the CDR3 is TGCGCCAGCAGCCCTCATCCATACAGGGTGAAGGAGACCCAGTACTTC. Translated, it gives CASSPHPYRVKETQYF.

V is TRBV11-2 and J is TRBJ2-3, with 7 bases that match TRBD2. From germline, CDR1 is SGHAT and CDR2 FQNNGV. This CDR3 has 16 residues. Germline trimming cut 6 bases from V and 2 bases from J; bases unmatched to any gene: 11. This chain's CDR3 is CASSSHLAALTDTQYF. The DNA of the CDR3 is TGTGCCAGCAGTTCACATCTAGCGGCCCTCACAGATACGCAGTATTTT. The full variable domain, its missing parts supplied by reference TRBV11-2 and TRBJ2-3, is EAGVAQSPRYKIIEKRQSVAFWCNPISGHATLYWYQQILGQGPKLLIQFQNNGVVDDSQLPKDRFSAERLKGVDSTLKIQPAKLEDSAVYLCASSSHLAALTDTQYFGPGTRLTVL.

This clone was seen once. The chain combines TRBV4-3 with TRBJ2-7; TRBD1 matches 8 bases. V shed 0 bases, J shed 2 bases, and the junction held 3 bases outside the gene matches. The germline V gene encodes CDR1 LGHNA and CDR2 YSLEER. This CDR3 is 15 amino acids long. The CDR3 spells CASSQEDREPYEQYF. The CDR3 DNA sequence: TGCGCCAGCAGCCAAGAGGACAGGGAACCCTACGAGCAGTACTTC.

The chain employs TRBV4-3 and TRBJ2-1; D is unresolved. The germline V and J ends were trimmed by 1 base and 7 bases, with 11 bases remaining between them. CDR1 and CDR2 (germline): LGHNA, YSLEER. This CDR3 contains 14 residues. CDR3 amino acids: CASSQGNRNNEQFF. In nucleotides, the CDR3 is TGCGCCAGCAGCCAAGGTAACAGAAATAATGAGCAGTTCTTC.

J is TRBJ2-7 and V is TRBV2, with 8 bases matching TRBD2. Germline V gene data show CDR1 as SNHLY and CDR2 as FYNNEI. This CDR3 spans 17 amino acids. V was clipped by 2 bases and J by 4 bases; unmatched bases: 13. DNA for the CDR3: TGTGCCAGCAGTGAATACTATATCGGGAGGGAAGTTTACGAGCAGTACTTC. Its translation is CASSEYYIGREVYEQYF. The full variable domain, its missing parts supplied by reference TRBV2 and TRBJ2-7, is EPEVTQTPSHQVTQMGQEVILRCVPISNHLYFYWYRQILGQKVEFLVSFYNNEISEKSEIFDDQFSVERPDGSNFTLKIRSTKLEDSAMYFCASSEYYIGREVYEQYFGPGTRLTVT.

V usage is TRBV28 and J usage is TRBJ2-2; D call uncertain. With 2 bases removed from V and 7 bases from J, the gap between germline ends came to 2 bases. Germline CDR1 is MDHEN and CDR2 is SYDVKM. There are 11 residues in the CDR3. The DNA for the CDR3 is TGTGCCAGCAGTTTACTCGGGGAGCTGTTTTTT. Translation gives CASSLLGELFF.

The V call is TRBV7-9, the J call TRBJ2-5, with D possibly TRBD2 on 6 matching bases. V was pared by 5 bases and J by 9 bases, with 22 bases between. The length of the CDR3 is 15 residues. From germline, CDR1 is SEHNR and CDR2 FQNEAQ (reference sequence). CDR3 residues: CASSPPAGGPGAQYF. Written as DNA, the CDR3 is TGTGCCAGCAGCCCCCCAGCGGGTGGACCGGGGGCCCAGTACTTC. Looking up the rest from reference TRBV7-9 and TRBJ2-5 gives the full variable domain: DTGVSQNPRHKITKRGQNVTFRCDPISEHNRLYWYRQTLGQGPEFLTYFQNEAQLEKSRLLSDRFSAERPKGSFSTLEIQRTEQGDSAMYLCASSPPAGGPGAQYFGPGTRLLVL.

V is TRBV29-1 and J is TRBJ2-1; 8 nucleotides align to TRBD1. V lost 3 bases and J lost 2; bases outside the gene matches: 6. The CDR3 runs 15 residues. Germline V CDR1 and CDR2: SQVTM, ANQGSEA. In DNA form, the CDR3 reads TGCAGCGTTGATGCGGGACAGGCGACCTACAATGAGCAGTTCTTC. Residues: CSVDAGQATYNEQFF.

The chain has TRBV7-6 and TRBJ2-3, with 11 bases matching TRBD2. With 5 bases clipped from V and 5 bases from J, the junction kept 6 bases outside the gene matches. CDR1 SGHVS and CDR2 FNYEAQ come from the germline V gene. The CDR3 totals 15 residues. The CDR3 region has the DNA TGTGCCAGCAGCCAGAGCCTAGCGGGAGGAGATACGCAGTATTTT. This gives the protein CASSQSLAGGDTQYF.

The genes are TRBV6-1 and TRBJ2-1; TRBD2 matches 8 bases. The CDR3 covers 15 residues. The germline gives CDR1 MNHNS, CDR2 SASEGT. The V segment lost 6 bases and the J segment 4 bases; nucleotides outside the gene matches: 8. The CDR3 DNA is TGTGCCAGCAGAAAGACTAGCGACGTGTACAATGAGCAGTTCTTC. Its protein is CASRKTSDVYNEQFF.

The CDR3 protein is CASSLMGLARETQYF. The CDR3 DNA sequence: TGTGCCAGCAGCTTAATGGGACTAGCAAGAGAGACCCAGTACTTC. The chain carries TRBV7-3 and TRBJ2-5, with 9 positions matching TRBD2. Looked up from germline, CDR1 is SGHTA and CDR2 is FQGTGA. J was trimmed by 4 bases and V by 1 base; bases with no gene match: 4. This CDR3 has 15 residues.

In its sample, this clone was seen a few times. The rearrangement uses TRBV7-9 and TRBJ2-4, with TRBD1 matching 9 bases. This CDR3 is 15 amino acids long. Germline-derived CDR1 and CDR2 are SEHNR and FQNEAQ (reference sequence). The V segment lost 2 bases and the J segment 8 bases; nucleotides outside the gene matches: 7. Here the CDR3 reads CASSLRTGELDIQYF. The CDR3 DNA is TGTGCCAGCAGCTTAAGGACAGGGGAATTGGACATTCAGTACTTC.

The chain joins TRBV4-3 to TRBJ1-2; the D is unclear. CDR1 and CDR2 from the germline V gene are LGHNA and YSLEER. The CDR3 covers 14 residues. V lost 1 base, J lost 5 bases, and 11 bases lay in between. The CDR3 reads CASSQGEVGYGYTF. The CDR3 DNA is TGCGCCAGCAGCCAAGGAGAGGTCGGATATGGCTACACCTTC.

This clone was recorded once. V gene TRBV28 combines with J gene TRBJ2-7; 10 positions agree with TRBD2. This CDR3 contains 15 residues. Germline V gene sequence: CDR1 MDHEN, CDR2 SYDVKM. V shed 4 bases and J 0 bases; nucleotides not matched to a gene: 3. CDR3 DNA sequence: TGTGCCAGCAGTTGGGTAGCGGGAGGCTCCTACGAGCAGTACTTC. Protein sequence: CASSWVAGGSYEQYF.

V is TRBV28 and J is TRBJ1-4; D ambiguous. The germline CDR1 and CDR2 sequences are MDHEN and SYDVKM. This CDR3 comprises 13 residues. V shed 6 bases and J shed 6 bases, with 11 bases lying between them. In DNA form, the CDR3 reads TGTGCCAGCAGCCCCCCGAGAGATGAAAAACTGTTTTTT. This codes for CASSPPRDEKLFF.

This clone was recorded once. The gene calls are TRBV28 and TRBJ2-1, with D unclear. Trimming removed 6 bases from V and 0 bases from J, with 6 bases in between. From germline, CDR1 is MDHEN and CDR2 SYDVKM. The CDR3 has 13 amino acids. CDR3 bases: TGTGCCAGCAGATTCTCCTCCTACAATGAGCAGTTCTTC. It translates to CASRFSSYNEQFF.

The V gene is TRBV6-1, the J gene TRBJ2-7; 7 bases are a match to TRBD1. The CDR3 is 14 amino acids. The V segment lost 5 bases and the J segment 5 bases; nucleotides outside the gene matches: 9. The germline CDR1 and CDR2 sequences are MNHNS and SASEGT. As DNA, the CDR3 is TGTGCCAGCAGTCTAAACGACAGGGCCCACGAGCAGTACTTC. Protein sequence: CASSLNDRAHEQYF.

V is TRBV4-3 and J is TRBJ2-7; 10 bases match TRBD1. The V gene end was trimmed by 3 bases and the J gene end by 2 bases; junction bases not matched to a gene: 4. The CDR3 spans 15 residues. The V gene's germline CDR1 is LGHNA and CDR2 YSLEER. In DNA form, the CDR3 reads TGCGCCAGCAGCCACGACAGGGGGCCAGCCTACGAGCAGTACTTC. Translated, it gives CASSHDRGPAYEQYF.

The CDR3 coding sequence is TGCGCCAGCAGCCAAGCGCGGACAGCCAATGAGCAGTTCTTC. Translating gives CASSQARTANEQFF. This chain uses TRBV4-3 with TRBJ2-1, with D tentatively TRBD1 (6 bases). Germline V gene lookup returns CDR1 LGHNA and CDR2 YSLEER. The CDR3 totals 14 residues. The V end lost 1 base, the J end lost 6 bases, and 10 bases lay between the germline ends.